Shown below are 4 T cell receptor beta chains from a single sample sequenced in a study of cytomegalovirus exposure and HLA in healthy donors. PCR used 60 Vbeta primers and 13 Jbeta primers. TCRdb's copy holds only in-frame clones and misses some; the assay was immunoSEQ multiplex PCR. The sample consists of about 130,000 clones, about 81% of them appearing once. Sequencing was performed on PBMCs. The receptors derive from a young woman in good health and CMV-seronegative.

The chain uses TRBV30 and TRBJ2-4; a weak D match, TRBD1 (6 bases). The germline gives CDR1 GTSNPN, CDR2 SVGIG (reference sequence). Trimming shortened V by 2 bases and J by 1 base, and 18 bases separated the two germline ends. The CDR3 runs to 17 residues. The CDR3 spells CAWSPPTWQGAKNIQYF. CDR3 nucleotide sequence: TGTGCCTGGAGTCCCCCAACGTGGCAGGGGGCCAAAAACATTCAGTACTTC.

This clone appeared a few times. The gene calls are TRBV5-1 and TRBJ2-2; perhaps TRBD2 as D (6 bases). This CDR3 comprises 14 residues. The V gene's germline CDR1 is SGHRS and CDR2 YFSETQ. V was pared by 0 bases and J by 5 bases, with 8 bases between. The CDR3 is CASSLGRGTGELFF. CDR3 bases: TGCGCCAGCAGCTTGGGGAGGGGTACCGGGGAGCTGTTTTTT.

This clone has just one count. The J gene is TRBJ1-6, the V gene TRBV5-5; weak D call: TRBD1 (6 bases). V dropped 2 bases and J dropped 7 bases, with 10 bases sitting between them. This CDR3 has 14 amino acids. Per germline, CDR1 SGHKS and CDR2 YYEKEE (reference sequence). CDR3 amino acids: CASSFLGHNSPLHF. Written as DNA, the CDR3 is TGTGCCAGCAGCTTCTTGGGACACAATTCACCCCTCCACTTT.

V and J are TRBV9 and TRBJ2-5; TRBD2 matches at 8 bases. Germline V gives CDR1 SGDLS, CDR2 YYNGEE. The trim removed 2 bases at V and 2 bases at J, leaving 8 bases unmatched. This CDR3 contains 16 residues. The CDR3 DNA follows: TGTGCCAGCAGCGTGGGGCCCGGGGGGGGGCAAGAGACCCAGTACTTC. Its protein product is CASSVGPGGGQETQYF.